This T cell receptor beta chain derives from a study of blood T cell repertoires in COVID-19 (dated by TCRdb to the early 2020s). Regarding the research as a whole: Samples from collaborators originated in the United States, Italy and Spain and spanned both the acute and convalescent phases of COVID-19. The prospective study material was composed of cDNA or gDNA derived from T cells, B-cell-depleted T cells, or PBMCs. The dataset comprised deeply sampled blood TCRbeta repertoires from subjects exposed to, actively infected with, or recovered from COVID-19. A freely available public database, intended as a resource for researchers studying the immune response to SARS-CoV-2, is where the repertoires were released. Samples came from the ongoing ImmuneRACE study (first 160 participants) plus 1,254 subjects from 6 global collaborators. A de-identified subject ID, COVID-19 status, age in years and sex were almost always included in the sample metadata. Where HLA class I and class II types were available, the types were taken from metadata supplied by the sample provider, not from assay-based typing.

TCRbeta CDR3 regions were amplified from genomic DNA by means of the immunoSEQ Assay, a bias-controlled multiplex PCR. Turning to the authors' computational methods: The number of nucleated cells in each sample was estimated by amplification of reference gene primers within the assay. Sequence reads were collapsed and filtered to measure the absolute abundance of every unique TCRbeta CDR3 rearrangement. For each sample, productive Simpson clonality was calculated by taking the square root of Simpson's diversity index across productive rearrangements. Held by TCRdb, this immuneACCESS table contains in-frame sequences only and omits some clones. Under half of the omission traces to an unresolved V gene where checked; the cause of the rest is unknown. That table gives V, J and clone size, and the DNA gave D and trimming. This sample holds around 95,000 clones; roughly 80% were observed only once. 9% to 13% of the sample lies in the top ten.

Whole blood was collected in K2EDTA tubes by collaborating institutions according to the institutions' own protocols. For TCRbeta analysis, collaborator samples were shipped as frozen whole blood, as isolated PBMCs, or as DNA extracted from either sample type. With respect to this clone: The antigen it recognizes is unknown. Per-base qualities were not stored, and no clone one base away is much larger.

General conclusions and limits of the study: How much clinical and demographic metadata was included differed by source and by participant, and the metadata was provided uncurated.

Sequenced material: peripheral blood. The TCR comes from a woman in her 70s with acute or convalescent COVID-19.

CDR3 reads: CSVGRQTGELFF. The sequenced DNA is TGCAGCGTTGGAAGACAGACCGGGGAGCTGTTTTTT. The V and J segments used are TRBV29-1 and TRBJ2-2; TRBD1 might be the D gene, on 5 matching bases. Spanning cysteine to phenylalanine, the CDR3 consists of 12 amino acids. Only CDR3 DNA is held: 36 bases, read in frame from base 1. Cut back by 4 bases and 5 bases, the V and J ends lie 8 bases apart. CDR1 and CDR2 (SQVTM, ANQGSEA) derive from the germline V gene.